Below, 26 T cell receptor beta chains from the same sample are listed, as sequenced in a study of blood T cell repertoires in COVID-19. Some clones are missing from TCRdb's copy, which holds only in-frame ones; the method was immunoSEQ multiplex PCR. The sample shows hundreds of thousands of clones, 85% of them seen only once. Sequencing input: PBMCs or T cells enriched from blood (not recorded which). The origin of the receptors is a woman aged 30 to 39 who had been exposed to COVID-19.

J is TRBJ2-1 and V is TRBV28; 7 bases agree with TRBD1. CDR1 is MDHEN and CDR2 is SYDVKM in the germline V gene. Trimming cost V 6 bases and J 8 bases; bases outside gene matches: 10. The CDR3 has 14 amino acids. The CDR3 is CASSRQGVMHEQFF. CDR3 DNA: TGTGCCAGCAGCCGACAGGGAGTGATGCATGAGCAGTTCTTC.

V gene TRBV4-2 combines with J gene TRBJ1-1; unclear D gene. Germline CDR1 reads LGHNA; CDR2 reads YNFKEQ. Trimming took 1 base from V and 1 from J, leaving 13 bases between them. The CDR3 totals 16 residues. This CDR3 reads CASSQGLRSSNTEAFF. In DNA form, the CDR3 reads TGTGCCAGCAGCCAAGGATTGAGGTCATCGAACACTGAAGCTTTCTTT.

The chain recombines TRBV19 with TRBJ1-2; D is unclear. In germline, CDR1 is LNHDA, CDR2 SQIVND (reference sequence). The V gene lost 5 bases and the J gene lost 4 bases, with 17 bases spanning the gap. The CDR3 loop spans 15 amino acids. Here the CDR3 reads CASSSRGGLGYGYTF. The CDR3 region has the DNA TGTGCCAGTAGTTCCCGGGGAGGGCTGGGCTATGGCTACACCTTC.

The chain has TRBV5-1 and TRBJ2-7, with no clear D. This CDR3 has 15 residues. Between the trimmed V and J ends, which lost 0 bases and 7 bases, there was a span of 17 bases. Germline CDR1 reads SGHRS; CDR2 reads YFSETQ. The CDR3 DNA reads TGCGCCAGCAGCTTGGAGGCGGTCTCGAGTAGGGAGCAGTACTTC. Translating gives CASSLEAVSSREQYF.

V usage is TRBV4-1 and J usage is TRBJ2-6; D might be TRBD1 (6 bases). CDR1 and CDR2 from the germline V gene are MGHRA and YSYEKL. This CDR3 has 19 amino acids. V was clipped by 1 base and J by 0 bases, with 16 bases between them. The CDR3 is CASSQGGRGTYSGANVLTF. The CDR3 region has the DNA TGCGCCAGCAGCCAAGGAGGCAGGGGAACTTACTCTGGGGCCAACGTCCTGACTTTC.

The CDR3 loop reads CASSGATGRILYEQYF. The CDR3 bases are TGTGCCAGCAGCGGGGCTACAGGGAGAATCTTGTACGAGCAGTACTTC. The chain employs TRBV27 and TRBJ2-7, with TRBD1 as a possible D gene (6 bases). In germline, CDR1 is MNHEY, CDR2 SMNVEV (reference sequence). The CDR3 consists of 16 residues. V lost 6 bases to trimming and J lost 4 bases, with 22 bases between them.

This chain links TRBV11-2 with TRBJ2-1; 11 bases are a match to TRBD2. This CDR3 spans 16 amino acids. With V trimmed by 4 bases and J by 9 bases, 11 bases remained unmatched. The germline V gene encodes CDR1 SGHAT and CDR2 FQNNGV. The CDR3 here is CASSSLSGRAGAEQFF. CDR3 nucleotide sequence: TGTGCCAGCAGCTCCCTTAGCGGGAGGGCCGGGGCTGAGCAGTTCTTC.

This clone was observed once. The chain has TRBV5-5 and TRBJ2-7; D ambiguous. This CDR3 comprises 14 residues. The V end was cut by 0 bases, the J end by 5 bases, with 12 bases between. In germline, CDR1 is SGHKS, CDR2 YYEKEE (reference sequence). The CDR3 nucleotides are TGTGCCAGCAGCTTGGGATACGGGTCAGACGAGCAGTACTTC. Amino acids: CASSLGYGSDEQYF.

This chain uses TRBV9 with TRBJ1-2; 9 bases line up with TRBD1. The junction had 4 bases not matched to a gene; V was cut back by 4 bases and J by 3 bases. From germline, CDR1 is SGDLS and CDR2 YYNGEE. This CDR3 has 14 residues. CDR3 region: CASSKTGGDYGYTF. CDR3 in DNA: TGTGCCAGCAGCAAGACAGGGGGGGACTATGGCTACACCTTC.

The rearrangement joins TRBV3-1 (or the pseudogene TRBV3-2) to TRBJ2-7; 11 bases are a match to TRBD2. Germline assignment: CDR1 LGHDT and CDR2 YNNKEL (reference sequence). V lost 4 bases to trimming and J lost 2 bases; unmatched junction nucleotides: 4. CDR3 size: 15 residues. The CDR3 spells CASSLLGLAAYEQYF. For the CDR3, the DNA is TGTGCCAGCAGCCTCCTGGGACTAGCGGCCTACGAGCAGTACTTC.

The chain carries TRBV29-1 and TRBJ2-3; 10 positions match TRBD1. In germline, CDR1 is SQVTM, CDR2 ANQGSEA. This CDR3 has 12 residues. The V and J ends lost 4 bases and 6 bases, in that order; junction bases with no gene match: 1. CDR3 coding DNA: TGCAGCGTTGGGACAGGGGGGGATACGCAGTATTTT. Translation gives CSVGTGGDTQYF.

CDR3 region: CAWSGTSGNYNEQFF. CDR3 DNA sequence: TGTGCCTGGAGTGGGACTAGCGGTAACTACAATGAGCAGTTCTTC. The chain employs TRBV30 and TRBJ2-1; 10 bases are shared with TRBD2. CDR3 length equals 15 residues. Unmatched junction bases numbered 3, after V lost 1 base and J lost 3 bases. Germline V gives CDR1 GTSNPN, CDR2 SVGIG (reference sequence). The whole variable domain, remainder taken from reference TRBV30 and TRBJ2-1, is SQTIHQWPATLVQPVGSPLSLECTVEGTSNPNLYWYRQAAGRGLQLLFYSVGIGQISSEVPQNLSASRPQDRQFILSSKKLLLSDSGFYLCAWSGTSGNYNEQFFGPGTRLTVL.

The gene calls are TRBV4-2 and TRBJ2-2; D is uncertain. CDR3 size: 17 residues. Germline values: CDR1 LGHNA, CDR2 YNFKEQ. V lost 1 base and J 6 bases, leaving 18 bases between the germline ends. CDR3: CASSQVGDPWAAGELFF. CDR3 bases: TGTGCCAGCAGCCAAGTTGGCGACCCCTGGGCCGCCGGGGAGCTGTTTTTT.

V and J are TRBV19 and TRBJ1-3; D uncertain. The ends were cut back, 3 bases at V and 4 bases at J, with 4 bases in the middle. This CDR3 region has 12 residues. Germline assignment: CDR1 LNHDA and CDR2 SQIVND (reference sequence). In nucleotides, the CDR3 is TGTGCCAGTAGTATGCGAGGAAACACCATATATTTT. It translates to CASSMRGNTIYF. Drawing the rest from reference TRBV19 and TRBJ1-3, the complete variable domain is DGGITQSPKYLFRKEGQNVTLSCEQNLNHDAMYWYRQDPGQGLRLIYYSQIVNDFQKGDIAEGYSVSREKKESFPLTVTSAQKNPTAFYLCASSMRGNTIYFGEGSWLTVV.

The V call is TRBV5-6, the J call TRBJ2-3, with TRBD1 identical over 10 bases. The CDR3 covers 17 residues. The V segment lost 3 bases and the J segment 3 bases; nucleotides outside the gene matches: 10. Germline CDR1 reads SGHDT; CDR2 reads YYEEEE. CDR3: CASSSRDRGLRTDTQYF. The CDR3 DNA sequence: TGTGCCAGCAGCTCACGGGACAGGGGTTTGAGAACAGATACGCAGTATTTT.

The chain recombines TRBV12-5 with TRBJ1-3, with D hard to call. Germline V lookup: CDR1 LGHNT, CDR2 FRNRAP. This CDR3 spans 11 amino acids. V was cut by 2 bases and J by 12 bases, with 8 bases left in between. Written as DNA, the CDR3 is TGTGCTAGTGGTTTGCCTCCCGGCATATATTTT. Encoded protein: CASGLPPGIYF.

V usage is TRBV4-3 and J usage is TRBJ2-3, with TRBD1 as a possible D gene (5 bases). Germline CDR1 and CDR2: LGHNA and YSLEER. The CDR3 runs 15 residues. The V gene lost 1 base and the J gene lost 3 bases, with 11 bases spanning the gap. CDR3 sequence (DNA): TGCGCCAGCAGCCAAGGGGGCAGGGCAACAGATACGCAGTATTTT. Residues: CASSQGGRATDTQYF.

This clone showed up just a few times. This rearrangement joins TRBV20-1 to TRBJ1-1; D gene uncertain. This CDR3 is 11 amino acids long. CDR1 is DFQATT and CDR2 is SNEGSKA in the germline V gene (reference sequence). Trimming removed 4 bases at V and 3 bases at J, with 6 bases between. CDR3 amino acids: CSAIGDTEAFF. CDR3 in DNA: TGCAGTGCTATAGGAGACACTGAAGCTTTCTTT.

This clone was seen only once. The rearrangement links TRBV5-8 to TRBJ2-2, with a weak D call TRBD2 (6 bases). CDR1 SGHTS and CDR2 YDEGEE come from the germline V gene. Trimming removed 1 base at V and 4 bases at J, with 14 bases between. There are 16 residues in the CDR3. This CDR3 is CASSLRTGSSTGELFF. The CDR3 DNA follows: TGTGCCAGCAGCTTGCGTACCGGGAGTTCCACCGGGGAGCTGTTTTTT. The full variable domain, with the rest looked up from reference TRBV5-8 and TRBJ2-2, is EAGVTQSPTHLIKTRGQQATLRCSPISGHTSVYWYQQALGLGLQFLLWYDEGEERNRGNFPPRFSGRQFPNYSSELNVNALELEDSALYLCASSLRTGSSTGELFFGEGSRLTVL.

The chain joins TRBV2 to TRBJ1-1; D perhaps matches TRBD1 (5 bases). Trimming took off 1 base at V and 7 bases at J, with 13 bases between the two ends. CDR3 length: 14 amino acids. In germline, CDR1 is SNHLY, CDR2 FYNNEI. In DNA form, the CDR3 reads TGTGCCAGCAGTGAAGGTCATGGGGGGGATGAAGCTTTCTTT. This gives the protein CASSEGHGGDEAFF. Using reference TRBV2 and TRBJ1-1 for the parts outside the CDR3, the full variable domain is EPEVTQTPSHQVTQMGQEVILRCVPISNHLYFYWYRQILGQKVEFLVSFYNNEISEKSEIFDDQFSVERPDGSNFTLKIRSTKLEDSAMYFCASSEGHGGDEAFFGQGTRLTVV.

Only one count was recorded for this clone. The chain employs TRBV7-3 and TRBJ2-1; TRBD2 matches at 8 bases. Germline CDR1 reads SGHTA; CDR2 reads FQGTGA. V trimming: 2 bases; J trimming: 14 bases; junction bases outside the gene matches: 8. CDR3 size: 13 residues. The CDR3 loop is CASSLSPGLVEFF. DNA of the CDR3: TGTGCCAGCAGCTTATCTCCGGGACTAGTCGAGTTCTTC.

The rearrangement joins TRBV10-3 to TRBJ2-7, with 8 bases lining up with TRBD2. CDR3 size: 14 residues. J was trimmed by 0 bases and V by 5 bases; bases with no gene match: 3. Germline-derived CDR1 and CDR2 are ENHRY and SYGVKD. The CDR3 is CAISSGLGSYEQYF. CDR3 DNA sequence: TGTGCCATCAGTTCGGGACTAGGCTCCTACGAGCAGTACTTC.

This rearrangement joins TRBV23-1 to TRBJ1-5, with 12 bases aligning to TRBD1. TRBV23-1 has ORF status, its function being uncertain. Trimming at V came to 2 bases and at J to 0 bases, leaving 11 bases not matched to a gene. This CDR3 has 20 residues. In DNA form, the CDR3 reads TGCGCCAGCAGTCAAAAAGATCCGGGACAGGGGGCCAATAGCAATCAGCCCCAGCATTTT. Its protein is CASSQKDPGQGANSNQPQHF.

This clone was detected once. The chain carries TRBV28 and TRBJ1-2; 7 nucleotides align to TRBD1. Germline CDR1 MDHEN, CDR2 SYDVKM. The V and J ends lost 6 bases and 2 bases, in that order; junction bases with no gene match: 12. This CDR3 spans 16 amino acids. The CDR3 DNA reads TGTGCCAGCAGATCCCAGACAGGGAAGAAGAACTATGGCTACACCTTC. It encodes CASRSQTGKKNYGYTF.

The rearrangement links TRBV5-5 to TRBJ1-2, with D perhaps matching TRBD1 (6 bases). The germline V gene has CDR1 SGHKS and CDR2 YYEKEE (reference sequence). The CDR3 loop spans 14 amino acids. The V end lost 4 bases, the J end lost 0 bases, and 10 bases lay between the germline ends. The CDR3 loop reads CASSRDTANYGYTF. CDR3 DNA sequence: TGTGCCAGCAGCCGGGACACAGCTAACTATGGCTACACCTTC. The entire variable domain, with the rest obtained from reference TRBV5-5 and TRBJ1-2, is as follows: DAGVTQSPTHLIKTRGQQVTLRCSPISGHKSVSWYQQVLGQGPQFIFQYYEKEERGRGNFPDRFSARQFPNYSSELNVNALLLGDSALYLCASSRDTANYGYTFGSGTRLTVV.

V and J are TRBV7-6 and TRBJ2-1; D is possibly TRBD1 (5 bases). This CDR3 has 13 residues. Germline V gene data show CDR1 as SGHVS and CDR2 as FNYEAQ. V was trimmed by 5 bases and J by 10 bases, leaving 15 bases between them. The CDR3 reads CASSLQDRSEQFF. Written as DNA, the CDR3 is TGTGCCAGCAGCCTACAGGATAGAAGCGAGCAGTTCTTC.